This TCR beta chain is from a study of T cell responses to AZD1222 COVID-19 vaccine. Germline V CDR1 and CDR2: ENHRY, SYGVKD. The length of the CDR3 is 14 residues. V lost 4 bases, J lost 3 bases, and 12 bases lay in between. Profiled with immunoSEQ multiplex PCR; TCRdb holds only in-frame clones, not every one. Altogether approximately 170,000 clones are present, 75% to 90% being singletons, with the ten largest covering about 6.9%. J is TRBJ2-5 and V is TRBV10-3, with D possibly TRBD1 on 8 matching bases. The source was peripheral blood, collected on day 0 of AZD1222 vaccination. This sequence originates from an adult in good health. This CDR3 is CAISGTGREETQYF. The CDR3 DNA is TGTGCCATCAGTGGGACAGGGAGGGAAGAGACCCAGTACTTC.